This TCR beta chain was profiled in a study of cytomegalovirus exposure and HLA in healthy donors. In the study overall: Per a later analysis, the 550 to 850 first-cohort and approximately 120 validation repertoires shared one platform. Study conclusions and caveats: The study labeled 150 or so TCR beta chains cytomegalovirus-associated. The dataset shows that most TCR sequences were rare, while some public TCRs occurred in many donors.

A remark on this clone: Its antigen remains unidentified.

Profiling relied on immunoSEQ multiplex PCR, and the TCRdb table lists in-frame clones only, not all of them. The table records 250,000 to 300,000 clones, 70% to 90% of them present only once. The CDR3 extends over 13 amino acids. V was pared by 3 bases and J by 9 bases, with 2 bases of the junction left unmatched. The germline CDR1 and CDR2 sequences are WNHNN and SYGVQD (reference sequence). The donors were members of the validation cohort comprising over 90 subjects, separate from the roughly 670-subject first cohort. The J gene is TRBJ2-1, the V gene TRBV10-1, with TRBD2 identical over 10 bases. The TCR sequence derives from a woman aged 18 to 35 in good health and CMV-seronegative. Source material: PBMCs. CDR3 in amino acids: CASSELAGTEQFF. The CDR3, as DNA: TGCGCCAGCAGTGAACTAGCGGGAACTGAGCAGTTCTTC.